Following are 14 T cell receptor beta chains from one sample sequenced in a study of shared clonotypes between healthy human individuals. Repertoires were generated with immunoSEQ multiplex PCR, while TCRdb's copy carries only in-frame clones and drops some. This table holds around 940,000 clones, over 60% found once. Sequenced sample: memory CD4+ T cells sorted from blood. Subset of the sample: CD45RA-negative fraction. The source of these receptors is a man younger than 35 in good health.

The CDR3 DNA reads TGTGCCAGCAGCCTGGGATCCGGGACAGGGTCCTACGAGCAGTACTTC. It yields the protein CASSLGSGTGSYEQYF. This chain links TRBV7-9 with TRBJ2-7; 9 bases match TRBD1. The CDR3 has 16 amino acids. V was pared by 5 bases and J by 1 base, with 9 bases of the junction left unmatched. Germline CDR1 reads SEHNR; CDR2 reads FQNEAQ (reference sequence).

In the case of this clone: This sample also contains other DNA sequences that code for the same CDR3. This chain uses TRBV2 with TRBJ2-6; D not resolved. Trimming removed 2 bases at V and 0 bases at J, with 5 bases between. The CDR3 length is 15 residues. The germline V gene has CDR1 SNHLY and CDR2 FYNNEI. CDR3 DNA sequence: TGTGCCAGCAGTGAACAAGGCTCTGGGGCCAACGTCCTGACTTTC. This sequence encodes CASSEQGSGANVLTF.

A single count supports this clone. This sequence joins TRBV27 and TRBJ2-7; the D gene is possibly TRBD2 (6 bases). The CDR3 is 12 amino acids. CDR1 and CDR2 from the germline V gene are MNHEY and SMNVEV (reference sequence). The ends were cut back, 3 bases at V and 6 bases at J, with 9 bases in the middle. The CDR3 DNA sequence: TGTGCCAGCAGTTTTCTGGGAGGCGAGCAGTACTTC. Amino acid sequence: CASSFLGGEQYF.

The chain joins TRBV6-1 to TRBJ1-5, with a weak D call TRBD1 (6 bases). The V gene lost 6 bases and the J gene lost 3 bases, with 15 bases spanning the gap. From germline, CDR1 is MNHNS and CDR2 SASEGT. CDR3 length equals 15 residues. CDR3 residues: CASRDSRLLNQPQHF. Here the CDR3 DNA reads TGTGCCAGCAGGGACAGTCGACTACTCAATCAGCCCCAGCATTTT.

This clone was found once. Other nucleotide sequences in the sample specify the same CDR3. This sequence joins TRBV5-1 and TRBJ2-7, with TRBD2 matching 12 bases. The V segment lost 3 bases and the J segment 2 bases; nucleotides outside the gene matches: 0. The CDR3 is made up of 14 amino acids. CDR1 and CDR2 from the germline V gene are SGHRS and YFSETQ. DNA for the CDR3: TGCGCCAGCAGCTCTAGCGGGGGGGCCTACGAGCAGTACTTC. As protein: CASSSSGGAYEQYF. The complete variable domain, with remaining parts taken from reference TRBV5-1 and TRBJ2-7, reads KAGVTQTPRYLIKTRGQQVTLSCSPISGHRSVSWYQQTPGQGLQFLFEYFSETQRNKGNFPGRFSGRQFSNSRSEMNVSTLELGDSALYLCASSSSGGAYEQYFGPGTRLTVT.

The gene calls are TRBV5-1 and TRBJ2-2, with D possibly matching TRBD2 (5 bases). CDR1 is SGHRS and CDR2 is YFSETQ in the germline V gene. The CDR3 is made up of 15 amino acids. Trimming stripped 0 bases from V and 4 bases from J, with 10 bases between. CDR3 nucleotide sequence: TGCGCCAGCAGCTTGGAGGCGGGCGCCACCGGGGAGCTGTTTTTT. Its protein product is CASSLEAGATGELFF.

The chain combines TRBV5-4 with TRBJ2-3; D remains unclear. Deletions cut 4 bases from V and 5 bases from J, with 8 bases between. The CDR3 contains 12 residues. CDR1 and CDR2 from the germline V gene are SGHNT and YYREEE (reference sequence). The CDR3 spells CASSLDLDTQYF. The CDR3 DNA reads as TGTGCCAGCAGCCTGGATCTAGATACGCAGTATTTT. The full variable domain, with the rest looked up from reference TRBV5-4 and TRBJ2-3, is ETGVTQSPTHLIKTRGQQVTLRCSSQSGHNTVSWYQQALGQGPQFIFQYYREEENGRGNFPPRFSGLQFPNYSSELNVNALELDDSALYLCASSLDLDTQYFGPGTRLTVL.

This clone showed up just once. The rearrangement uses TRBV11-2 and TRBJ2-1; 7 positions agree with TRBD1. The J segment lost 8 bases and the V segment lost 5 bases, leaving 15 bases of the junction unmatched. Germline V CDR1 and CDR2: SGHAT, FQNNGV. The CDR3 is 16 amino acids. CDR3 residues: CASSPRPGTVGDEQFF. DNA of the CDR3: TGTGCCAGCAGCCCCCGTCCCGGGACAGTCGGCGATGAGCAGTTCTTC.

The chain joins TRBV10-3 to TRBJ2-7; D may correspond to TRBD1 or TRBD2 (6 bases each). The CDR3 contains 14 residues. V was shortened by 5 bases and J by 1 base, with 12 bases between the two germline ends. In germline, CDR1 is ENHRY, CDR2 SYGVKD. The CDR3 spells CAISLGGGSYEQYF. The CDR3, as DNA: TGTGCCATCAGTCTTGGAGGGGGGTCCTACGAGCAGTACTTC.

For the CDR3, the DNA is TGTGCCAGCAGTGAAGCTGGGCAGGGTCGCTACACCTTC. This gives the protein CASSEAGQGRYTF. The V and J genes are TRBV6-1 and TRBJ1-2; D may be TRBD1 (5 bases). Trimming left V 0 bases short and J 9 bases short, with 11 bases between. Looked up from germline, CDR1 is MNHNS and CDR2 is SASEGT. This CDR3 has 13 residues.

The chain has TRBV5-1 and TRBJ2-2, with D perhaps assigned TRBD1 or TRBD2 (5 bases each). The V and J ends lost 4 bases and 1 base respectively, with 11 bases between them. The CDR3 has 15 residues. Germline values: CDR1 SGHRS, CDR2 YFSETQ. The CDR3, as DNA: TGCGCCAGCAGCACCGGGACCCAGAACACCGGGGAGCTGTTTTTT. Protein sequence: CASSTGTQNTGELFF. The whole variable domain, filled in from reference TRBV5-1 and TRBJ2-2, reads KAGVTQTPRYLIKTRGQQVTLSCSPISGHRSVSWYQQTPGQGLQFLFEYFSETQRNKGNFPGRFSGRQFSNSRSEMNVSTLELGDSALYLCASSTGTQNTGELFFGEGSRLTVL.

The rearrangement joins TRBV7-9 to TRBJ2-7; 9 bases map to TRBD1. This CDR3 has 12 amino acids. The V gene's germline CDR1 is SEHNR and CDR2 FQNEAQ (reference sequence). V was pared by 8 bases and J by 3 bases, with 2 bases of the junction left unmatched. The CDR3 reads CASATGGYEQYF. CDR3 DNA sequence: TGTGCCAGCGCGACAGGGGGCTACGAGCAGTACTTC.

This clone has a handful of counts. The chain couples TRBV5-4 to TRBJ2-1; 9 positions agree with TRBD2. The CDR3 contains 19 residues. Per germline, CDR1 SGHNT and CDR2 YYREEE (reference sequence). V lost 0 bases and J lost 4; bases outside the gene matches: 14. The CDR3 DNA is TGTGCCAGCAGCTTGGCCGCTTCTGATAGCGGGAGACAATACAATGAGCAGTTCTTC. Its translation is CASSLAASDSGRQYNEQFF.

The CDR3 bases are TGTGCCAGCAGTGATGTGGGGTTGTTATCCGATACGCAGTATTTT. It translates to CASSDVGLLSDTQYF. V gene TRBV2 combines with J gene TRBJ2-3; D is unresolved. From germline, CDR1 is SNHLY and CDR2 FYNNEI. The CDR3 covers 15 residues. V was pared by 3 bases and J by 6 bases, with 16 bases between. Full variable domain (missing parts from reference TRBV2 and TRBJ2-3): EPEVTQTPSHQVTQMGQEVILRCVPISNHLYFYWYRQILGQKVEFLVSFYNNEISEKSEIFDDQFSVERPDGSNFTLKIRSTKLEDSAMYFCASSDVGLLSDTQYFGPGTRLTVL.